What follows is one T cell receptor beta chain and its context. Its antigen remains unknown. This sample was taken from a study of vaccination effects on CD4 cells after COVID-19. Subsequent to less than 13 days of culture, CD4+ T cells were isolated. Each person got two doses of an mRNA SARS-CoV-2 vaccine, BNT162b2 or mRNA-1273. The CDR3 has 17 amino acids. Trimming removed 6 bases at V and 1 base at J, with 21 bases between. Per germline, CDR1 SNHLY and CDR2 FYNNEI. Assay: immunoSEQ multiplex PCR; the TCRdb copy retains only in-frame clones and omits some. The data contain about 45,000 clones, approximately 77% of them singletons.

The TCR comes from a human donor who received a COVID-19 vaccine. This chain links TRBV2 with TRBJ1-2, with D perhaps TRBD1 (5 bases). The sample consisted of CD4+ T cells from PBMCs cultured without peptide, taken after COVID-19 vaccination. The CDR3, as DNA: TGTGCCAGCAGGGGCAGGACACCAAGTTTTTATAACTATGGCTACACCTTC. It is translated as CASRGRTPSFYNYGYTF.